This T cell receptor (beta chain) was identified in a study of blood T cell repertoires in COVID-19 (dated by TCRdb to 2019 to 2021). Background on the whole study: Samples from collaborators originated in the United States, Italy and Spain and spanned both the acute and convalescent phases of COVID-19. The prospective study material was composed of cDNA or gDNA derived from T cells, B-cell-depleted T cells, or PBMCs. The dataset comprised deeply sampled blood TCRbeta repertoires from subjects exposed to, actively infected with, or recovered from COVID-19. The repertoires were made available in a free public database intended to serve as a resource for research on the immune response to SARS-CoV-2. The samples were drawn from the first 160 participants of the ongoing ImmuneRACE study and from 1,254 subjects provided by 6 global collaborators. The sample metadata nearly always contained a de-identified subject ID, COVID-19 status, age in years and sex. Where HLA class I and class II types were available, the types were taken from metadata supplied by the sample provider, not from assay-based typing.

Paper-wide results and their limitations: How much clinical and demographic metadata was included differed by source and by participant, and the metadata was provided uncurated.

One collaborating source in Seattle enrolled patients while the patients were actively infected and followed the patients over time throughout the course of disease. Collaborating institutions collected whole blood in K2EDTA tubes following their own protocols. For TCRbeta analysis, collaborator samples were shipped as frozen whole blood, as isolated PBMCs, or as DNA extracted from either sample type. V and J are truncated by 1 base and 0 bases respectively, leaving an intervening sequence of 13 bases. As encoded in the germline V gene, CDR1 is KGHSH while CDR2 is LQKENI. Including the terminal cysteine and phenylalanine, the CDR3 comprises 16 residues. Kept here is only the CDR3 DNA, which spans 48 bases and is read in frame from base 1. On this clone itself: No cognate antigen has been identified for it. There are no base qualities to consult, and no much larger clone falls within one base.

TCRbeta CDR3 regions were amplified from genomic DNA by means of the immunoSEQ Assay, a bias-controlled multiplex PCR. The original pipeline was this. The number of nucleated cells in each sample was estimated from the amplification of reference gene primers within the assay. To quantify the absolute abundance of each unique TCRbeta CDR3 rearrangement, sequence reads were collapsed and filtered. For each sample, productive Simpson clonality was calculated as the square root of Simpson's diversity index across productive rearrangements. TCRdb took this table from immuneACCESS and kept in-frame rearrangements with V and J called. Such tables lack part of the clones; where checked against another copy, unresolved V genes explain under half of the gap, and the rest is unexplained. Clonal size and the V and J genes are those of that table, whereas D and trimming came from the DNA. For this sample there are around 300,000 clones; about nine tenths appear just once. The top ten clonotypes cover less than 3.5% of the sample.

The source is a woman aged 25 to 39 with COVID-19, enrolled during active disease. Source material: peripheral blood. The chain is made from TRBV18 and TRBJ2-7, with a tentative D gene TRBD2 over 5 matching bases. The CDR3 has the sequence CASSPLDTSGSYEQYF. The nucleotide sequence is TGTGCCAGCTCACCACTAGACACCAGCGGCTCCTACGAGCAGTACTTC. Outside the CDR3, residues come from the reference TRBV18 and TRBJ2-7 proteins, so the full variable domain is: NAGVMQNPRHLVRRRGQEARLRCSPMKGHSHVYWYRQLPEEGLKFMVYLQKENIIDESGMPKERFSAEFPKEGPSILRIQQVVRGDSAAYFCASSPLDTSGSYEQYFGPGTRLTVT.